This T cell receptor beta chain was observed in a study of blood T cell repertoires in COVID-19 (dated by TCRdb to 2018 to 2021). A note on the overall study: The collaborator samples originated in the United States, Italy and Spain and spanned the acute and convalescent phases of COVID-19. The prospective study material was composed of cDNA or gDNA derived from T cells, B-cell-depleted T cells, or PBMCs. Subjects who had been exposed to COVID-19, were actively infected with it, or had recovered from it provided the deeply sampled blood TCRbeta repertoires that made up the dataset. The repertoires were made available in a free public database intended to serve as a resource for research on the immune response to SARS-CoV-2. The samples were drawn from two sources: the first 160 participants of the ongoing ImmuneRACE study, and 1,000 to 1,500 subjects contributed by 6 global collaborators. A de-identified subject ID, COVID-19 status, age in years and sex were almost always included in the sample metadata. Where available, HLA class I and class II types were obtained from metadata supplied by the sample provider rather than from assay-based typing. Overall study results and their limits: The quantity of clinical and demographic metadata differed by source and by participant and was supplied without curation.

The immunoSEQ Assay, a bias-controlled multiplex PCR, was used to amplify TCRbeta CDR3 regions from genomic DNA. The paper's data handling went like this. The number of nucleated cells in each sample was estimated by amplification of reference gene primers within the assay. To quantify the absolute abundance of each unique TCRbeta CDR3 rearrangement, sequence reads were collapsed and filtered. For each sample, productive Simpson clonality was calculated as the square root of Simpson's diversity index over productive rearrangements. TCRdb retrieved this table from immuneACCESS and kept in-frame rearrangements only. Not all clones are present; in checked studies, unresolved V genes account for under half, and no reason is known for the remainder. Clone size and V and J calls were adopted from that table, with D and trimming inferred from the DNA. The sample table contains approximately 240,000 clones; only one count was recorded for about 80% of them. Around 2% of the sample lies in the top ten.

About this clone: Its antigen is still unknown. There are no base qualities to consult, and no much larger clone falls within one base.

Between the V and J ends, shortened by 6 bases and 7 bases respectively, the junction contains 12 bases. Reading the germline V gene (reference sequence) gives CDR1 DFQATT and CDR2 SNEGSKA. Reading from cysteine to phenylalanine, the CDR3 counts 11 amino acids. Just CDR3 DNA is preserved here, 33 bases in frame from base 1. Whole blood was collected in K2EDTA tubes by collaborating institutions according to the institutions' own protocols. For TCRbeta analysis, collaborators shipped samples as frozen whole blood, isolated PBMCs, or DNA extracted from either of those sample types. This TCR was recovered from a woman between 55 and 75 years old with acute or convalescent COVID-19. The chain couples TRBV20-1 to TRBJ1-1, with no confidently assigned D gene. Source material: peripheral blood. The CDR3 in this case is CSAPNHSEAFF. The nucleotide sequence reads TGCAGTGCCCCTAATCACAGTGAAGCTTTCTTT.